The 16 T cell receptor beta chains reported below all come from one sample, sequenced in a study of CD8 T cells in ankylosing spondylitis. TCRdb analysed the 5' RACE reads with MiXCR anew, one entry per CDR3 protein. The repertoire consists of 200,000 to 300,000 distinct CDR3 sequences, with around 7.8% occurring once and the leading ten covering approximately 7%. The material sequenced was blood, either unsorted or a sorted T cell fraction (not recorded which). The source of these receptors is a male donor with ankylosing spondylitis or in good health (not recorded which).

This clonotype was seen ten or more times. The V call is TRBV20-1, the J call TRBJ2-5; a possible D gene is TRBD1 (6 bases). CDR1 DFQATT and CDR2 SNEGSKA come from the germline V gene (reference sequence). Trimming pared 2 bases from V and 3 bases from J, leaving 16 bases between. The CDR3 has 15 residues. CDR3 loop: CSARSRTAIKETQYF. The CDR3 nucleotides are TGCAGTGCTAGATCTAGGACAGCAATCAAAGAGACCCAGTACTTC.

The sample holds many counts of this clonotype. The chain couples TRBV5-6 to TRBJ1-5, with D perhaps matching TRBD1 (6 bases). Germline assignment: CDR1 SGHDT and CDR2 YYEEEE. There are 15 residues in the CDR3. V lost 6 bases to trimming and J lost 7 bases, with 20 bases between them. CDR3 amino acids: CASTQSGGYGQPQHF. DNA for the CDR3: TGTGCCAGCACCCAGTCCGGGGGCTATGGGCAGCCCCAGCATTTT.

This clonotype came up a few times. This chain links TRBV6-1 with TRBJ2-7, with 11 bases that match TRBD2. The ends lost 8 bases at V and 1 base at J; junction bases unmatched: 10. This CDR3 has 16 amino acids. From germline, CDR1 is MNHNS and CDR2 SASEGT. The CDR3, as DNA: TGTGCCAGCGGTAGAGTACTAGCGGGAGCGTCCTACGAGCAGTACTTC. Translation gives CASGRVLAGASYEQYF.

At least ten counts were recorded for this clonotype. CDR3 sequence: CASSLSSVTEAFF. The CDR3 nucleotides read TGTGCCAGCAGTTTATCGAGCGTCACTGAAGCTTTCTTT. This sequence joins TRBV27 and TRBJ1-1; D is uncertain. From germline, CDR1 is MNHEY and CDR2 SMNVEV (reference sequence). CDR3 length: 13 amino acids. The germline V and J ends were trimmed by 0 bases and 4 bases, with 6 bases remaining between them.

The sample holds many counts of this clonotype. The rearrangement joins TRBV9 to TRBJ1-2; D remains unclear. CDR1 SGDLS and CDR2 YYNGEE come from the germline V gene. The V and J ends lost 0 bases and 3 bases respectively, with 9 bases between them. This CDR3 comprises 14 residues. CDR3 nucleotide sequence: TGTGCCAGCAGCGTAGCTTCCCGGGACTATGGCTACACCTTC. The encoded protein is CASSVASRDYGYTF. The full variable domain, rest sourced from reference TRBV9 and TRBJ1-2, is DSGVTQTPKHLITATGQRVTLRCSPRSGDLSVYWYQQSLDQGLQFLIQYYNGEERAKGNILERFSAQQFPDLHSELNLSSLELGDSALYFCASSVASRDYGYTFGSGTRLTVV.

This clonotype was observed many times. This chain connects TRBV5-1 to TRBJ1-5, with D maybe TRBD1 (6 bases). Germline V gene sequence: CDR1 SGHRS, CDR2 YFSETQ. The V end was cut by 4 bases, the J end by 5 bases, with 13 bases between. CDR3 size: 14 residues. This CDR3 reads CASSVGQSDQPQHF. As DNA, the CDR3 is TGCGCCAGCAGCGTGGGACAATCAGATCAGCCCCAGCATTTT.

This clonotype was counted at least ten times. The chain links TRBV12-5 to TRBJ2-7, with 7 bases matching TRBD2. Trimming cost V 1 base and J 6 bases; bases outside gene matches: 18. The germline gives CDR1 LGHNT, CDR2 FRNRAP. The CDR3 covers 18 residues. This CDR3 reads CASGLALTSEASGVEQYF. CDR3 bases: TGTGCTAGTGGTTTGGCTTTAACTAGCGAGGCCTCTGGGGTCGAGCAGTACTTC.

The chain is built from TRBV5-1 and TRBJ1-4, with no clear D. CDR3 length: 18 amino acids. V was trimmed by 4 bases and J by 8 bases, leaving 27 bases between them. The V gene's germline CDR1 is SGHRS and CDR2 YFSETQ. The CDR3 reads CASSPIDSSGKTGEKLFF. In DNA, the CDR3 is TGCGCCAGCAGCCCCATCGATAGTTCGGGGAAGACGGGGGAAAAACTGTTTTTT.

The chain recombines TRBV15 with TRBJ2-5; 10 positions agree with TRBD1. The CDR3 runs to 14 residues. Germline CDR1 LNHNV, CDR2 YYDKDF (reference sequence). J lost 5 bases, V lost 5 bases, and 5 bases had no gene match. CDR3 in DNA: TGTGCCACCAGCCCCGACAGGGGGCTGGAGACCCAGTACTTC. It is translated as CATSPDRGLETQYF. Complete variable domain (other parts from reference TRBV15 and TRBJ2-5): DAMVIQNPRYQVTQFGKPVTLSCSQTLNHNVMYWYQQKSSQAPKLLFHYYDKDFNNEADTPDNFQSRRPNTSFCFLDIRSPGLGDTAMYLCATSPDRGLETQYFGPGTRLLVL.

This clonotype was seen at least ten times. The CDR3 spells CSARQRVQNNEQFF. The CDR3, as DNA: TGCAGCGCTAGGCAGCGGGTCCAGAACAATGAGCAGTTCTTC. The gene calls are TRBV29-1 and TRBJ2-1, with D maybe TRBD2 (6 bases). Germline V gives CDR1 SQVTM, CDR2 ANQGSEA. V lost 7 bases to trimming and J lost 5 bases, with 18 bases between them. CDR3 length: 14 amino acids.

This clonotype was seen repeatedly, ten times or more. The rearrangement links TRBV20-1 to TRBJ2-5; D possibly uses TRBD1 or TRBD2 (5 bases each). Trimming cost V 1 base and J 4 bases, with 13 bases left between them. Germline lookup yields CDR1 DFQATT and CDR2 SNEGSKA (reference sequence). The CDR3 is 14 amino acids. The CDR3 DNA follows: TGCAGTGCTAGAGTGCCAGGGACCAGAGAGACCCAGTACTTC. Translation: CSARVPGTRETQYF.

This clonotype occurred many times. V gene TRBV29-1 combines with J gene TRBJ2-3, with a possible D match to TRBD2 (6 bases). CDR1 SQVTM and CDR2 ANQGSEA come from the germline V gene. This CDR3 has 16 residues. V was shortened by 0 bases and J by 4 bases, with 17 bases between the two germline ends. DNA of the CDR3: TGCAGCGTTGAAGAGTGGGGACTTGAGGGCCCAGATACGCAGTATTTT. It translates to CSVEEWGLEGPDTQYF.

This clonotype was detected many times. The J gene is TRBJ1-1, the V gene TRBV20-1; D is uncertain. Trimming cost V 2 bases and J 1 base, with 8 bases left between them. Germline V gene data show CDR1 as DFQATT and CDR2 as SNEGSKA (reference sequence). The CDR3 is 13 amino acids. The CDR3 nucleotides read TGCAGTGCTAGACCTAAGGGGAACACTGAAGCTTTCTTT. Protein product: CSARPKGNTEAFF.

V gene TRBV30 combines with J gene TRBJ1-5, with 7 nucleotides matching TRBD1. Germline trimming cut 3 bases from V and 6 bases from J; bases unmatched to any gene: 8. Germline values: CDR1 GTSNPN, CDR2 SVGIG (reference sequence). The CDR3 covers 14 residues. The chain's CDR3 is CAWRAQGGSQPQHF. The CDR3 DNA sequence: TGTGCCTGGAGAGCCCAAGGGGGCAGTCAGCCCCAGCATTTT.

Only a few counts were recorded for this clonotype. V and J are TRBV4-2 and TRBJ1-1, with TRBD1 as a possible D gene (5 bases). CDR3 length: 15 amino acids. Trimming removed 4 bases at V and 0 bases at J, with 12 bases between. Germline CDR1 is LGHNA and CDR2 is YNFKEQ. The CDR3 sequence: CASSPVTELNTEAFF. CDR3 sequence (DNA): TGTGCCAGCAGCCCAGTGACAGAATTGAACACTGAAGCTTTCTTT.

This clonotype has at least ten counts. The rearrangement uses TRBV7-2 and TRBJ2-6; D not resolved. Germline V gene lookup returns CDR1 SGHTA and CDR2 FQGNSA. The V end lost 5 bases, the J end lost 6 bases, and 8 bases lay between the germline ends. The CDR3 contains 13 residues. The CDR3 sequence: CASSLRTANVLTF. CDR3 nucleotide sequence: TGTGCCAGCAGCCTAAGAACGGCCAACGTCCTGACTTTC.